This T cell receptor (beta chain) derives from a study of shared clonotypes between healthy human individuals. Produced via immunoSEQ multiplex PCR; TCRdb's table is partial and in-frame only. Found here are 1.5 million to 1.9 million clones, 95% to 99% of them singletons; the top ten hold 0.45%. Memory CD4+ cells were the fraction left after CD45RA+ naive selection. Germline CDR1 WSHSY, CDR2 SAAADI. Trimming pared 4 bases from V and 4 bases from J, leaving 8 bases between. This CDR3 spans 13 amino acids. The sequencing input was naive CD4+ T cells sorted from blood. Sample subset: CD45RA+ positively selected. The TCR comes from a man in his thirties or forties in good health. The rearrangement uses TRBV10-2 and TRBJ1-5, with D maybe TRBD1 (5 bases). DNA for the CDR3: TGCGCCAGCAGTGTGACAGAAAATCAGCCCCAGCATTTT. As protein: CASSVTENQPQHF.